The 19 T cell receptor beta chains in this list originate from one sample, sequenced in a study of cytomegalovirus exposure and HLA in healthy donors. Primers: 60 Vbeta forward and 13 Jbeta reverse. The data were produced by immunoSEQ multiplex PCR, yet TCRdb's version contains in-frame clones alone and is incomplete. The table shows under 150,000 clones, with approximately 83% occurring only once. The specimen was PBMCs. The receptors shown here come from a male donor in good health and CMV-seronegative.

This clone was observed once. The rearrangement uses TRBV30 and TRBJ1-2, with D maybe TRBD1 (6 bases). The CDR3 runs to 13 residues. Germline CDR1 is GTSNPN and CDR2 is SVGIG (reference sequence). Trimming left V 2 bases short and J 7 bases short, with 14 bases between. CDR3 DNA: TGTGCCTGGAGTAAGACAGGCGGTTCTGGCTACACCTTC. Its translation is CAWSKTGGSGYTF.

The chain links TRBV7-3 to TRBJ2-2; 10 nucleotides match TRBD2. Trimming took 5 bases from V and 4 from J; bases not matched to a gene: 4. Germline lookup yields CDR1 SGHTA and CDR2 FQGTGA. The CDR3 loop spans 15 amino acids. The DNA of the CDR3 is TGTGCCAGCAGCCAAAGGACTAGCGGCACCGGGGAGCTGTTTTTT. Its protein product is CASSQRTSGTGELFF.

As DNA, the CDR3 is TGTGCCTGGAGTGTCCCCGTCCTAGGAAACACCATATATTTT. It codes for CAWSVPVLGNTIYF. The chain employs TRBV30 and TRBJ1-3, with no clear D. The CDR3 is 14 amino acids. CDR1 is GTSNPN and CDR2 is SVGIG in the germline V gene (reference sequence). With 0 bases removed from V and 4 bases from J, the gap between germline ends came to 10 bases. Filled out from reference TRBV30 and TRBJ1-3, the complete variable domain reads SQTIHQWPATLVQPVGSPLSLECTVEGTSNPNLYWYRQAAGRGLQLLFYSVGIGQISSEVPQNLSASRPQDRQFILSSKKLLLSDSGFYLCAWSVPVLGNTIYFGEGSWLTVV.

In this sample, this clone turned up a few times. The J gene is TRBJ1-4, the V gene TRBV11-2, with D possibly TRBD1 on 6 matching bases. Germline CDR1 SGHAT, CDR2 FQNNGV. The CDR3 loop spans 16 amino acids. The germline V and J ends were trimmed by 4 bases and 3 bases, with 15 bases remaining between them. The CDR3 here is CASSYLTRGANEKLFF. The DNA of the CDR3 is TGTGCCAGCAGCTACCTAACCAGGGGAGCTAATGAAAAACTGTTTTTT.

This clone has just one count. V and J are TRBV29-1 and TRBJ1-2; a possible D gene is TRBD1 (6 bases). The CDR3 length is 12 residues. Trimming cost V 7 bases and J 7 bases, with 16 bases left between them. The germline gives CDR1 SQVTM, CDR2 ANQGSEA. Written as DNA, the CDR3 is TGCAGCGGGGGGGGCGGTTTAGGTGGCTACACCTTC. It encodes CSGGGGLGGYTF.

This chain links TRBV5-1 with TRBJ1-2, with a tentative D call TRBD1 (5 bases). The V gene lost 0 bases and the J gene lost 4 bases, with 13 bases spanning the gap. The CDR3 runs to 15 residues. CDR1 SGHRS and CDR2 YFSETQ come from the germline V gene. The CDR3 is CASSLAGGLGYGYTF. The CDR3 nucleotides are TGCGCCAGCAGCTTGGCTGGGGGACTTGGCTATGGCTACACCTTC.

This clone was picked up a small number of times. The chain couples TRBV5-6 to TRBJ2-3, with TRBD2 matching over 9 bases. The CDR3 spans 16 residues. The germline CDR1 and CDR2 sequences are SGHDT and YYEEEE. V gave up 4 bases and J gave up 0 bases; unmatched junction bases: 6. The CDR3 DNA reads TGTGCCAGCAGCGTTGGGACTAGCAGAAGCACAGATACGCAGTATTTT. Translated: CASSVGTSRSTDTQYF. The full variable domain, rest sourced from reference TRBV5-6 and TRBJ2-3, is DAGVTQSPTHLIKTRGQQVTLRCSPKSGHDTVSWYQQALGQGPQFIFQYYEEEERQRGNFPDRFSGHQFPNYSSELNVNALLLGDSALYLCASSVGTSRSTDTQYFGPGTRLTVL.

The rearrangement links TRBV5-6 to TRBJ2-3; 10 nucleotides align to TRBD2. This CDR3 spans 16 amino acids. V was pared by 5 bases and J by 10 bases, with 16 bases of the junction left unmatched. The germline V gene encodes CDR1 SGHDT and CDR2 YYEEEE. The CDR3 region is CASSRQAGGTGIPQYF. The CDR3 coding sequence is TGTGCCAGCAGTCGGCAAGCGGGAGGGACGGGAATTCCGCAGTATTTT.

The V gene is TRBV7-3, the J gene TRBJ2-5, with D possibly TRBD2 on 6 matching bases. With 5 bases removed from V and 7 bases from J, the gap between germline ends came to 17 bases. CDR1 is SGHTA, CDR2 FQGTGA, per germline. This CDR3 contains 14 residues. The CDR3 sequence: CASSPGWREGTQYF. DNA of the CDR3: TGTGCCAGCAGCCCCGGATGGAGGGAAGGGACCCAGTACTTC.

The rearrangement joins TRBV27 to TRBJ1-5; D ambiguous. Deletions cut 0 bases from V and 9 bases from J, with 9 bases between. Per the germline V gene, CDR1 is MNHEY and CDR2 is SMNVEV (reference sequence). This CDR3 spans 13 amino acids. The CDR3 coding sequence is TGTGCCAGCAGTTTATCAGTTCAGTGGCCCCAGCATTTT. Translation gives CASSLSVQWPQHF.

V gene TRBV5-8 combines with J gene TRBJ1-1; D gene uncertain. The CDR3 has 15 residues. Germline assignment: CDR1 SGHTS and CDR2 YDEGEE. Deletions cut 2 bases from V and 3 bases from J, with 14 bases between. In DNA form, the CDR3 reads TGTGCCAGCAGCTTAAGCGGTTCGGGGTACACTGAAGCTTTCTTT. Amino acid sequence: CASSLSGSGYTEAFF.

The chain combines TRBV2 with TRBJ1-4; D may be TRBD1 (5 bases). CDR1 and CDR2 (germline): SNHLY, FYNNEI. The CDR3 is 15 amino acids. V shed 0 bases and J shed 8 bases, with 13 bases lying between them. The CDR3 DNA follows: TGTGCCAGCAGTGAAGCGAGTCGGGGGGGAGAAAAACTGTTTTTT. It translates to CASSEASRGGEKLFF.

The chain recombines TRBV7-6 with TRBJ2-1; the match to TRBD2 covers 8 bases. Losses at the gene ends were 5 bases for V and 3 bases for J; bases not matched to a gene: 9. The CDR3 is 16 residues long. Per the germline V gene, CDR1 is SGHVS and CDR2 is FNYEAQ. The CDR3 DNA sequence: TGTGCCAGCAGCGAAGATGTAGCGGGACACTACAATGAGCAGTTCTTC. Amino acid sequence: CASSEDVAGHYNEQFF.

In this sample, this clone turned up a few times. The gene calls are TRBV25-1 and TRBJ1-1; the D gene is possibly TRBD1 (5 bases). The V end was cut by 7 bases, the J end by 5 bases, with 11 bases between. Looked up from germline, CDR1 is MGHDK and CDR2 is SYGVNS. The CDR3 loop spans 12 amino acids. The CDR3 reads CASTRDRTEAFF. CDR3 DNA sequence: TGTGCCAGCACCAGGGATCGGACTGAAGCTTTCTTT.

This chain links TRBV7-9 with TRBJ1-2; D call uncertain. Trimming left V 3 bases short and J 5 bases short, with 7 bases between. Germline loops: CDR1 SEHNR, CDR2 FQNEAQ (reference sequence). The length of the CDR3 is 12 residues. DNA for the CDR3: TGTGCCAGCAGCTTCGAAGCTTATGGCTACACCTTC. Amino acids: CASSFEAYGYTF.

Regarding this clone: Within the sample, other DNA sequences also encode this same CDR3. Here the CDR3 DNA reads TGTGCCAGCAGCCTATACAATGAGCAGTTCTTC. Protein sequence: CASSLYNEQFF. The chain couples TRBV27 to TRBJ2-1; no clear D gene. Trimming pared 6 bases from V and 4 bases from J, leaving 4 bases between. Germline CDR1 is MNHEY and CDR2 is SMNVEV (reference sequence). The CDR3 runs 11 residues.

The CDR3 DNA reads as TGTGCCAGCAGCTTGATGGGGGCGCGGGACTATGGCTACACCTTC. It specifies CASSLMGARDYGYTF. The chain recombines TRBV7-8 with TRBJ1-2; the D gene is possibly TRBD1 (6 bases). V was cut by 3 bases and J by 3 bases, with 14 bases left in between. The germline CDR1 and CDR2 sequences are SGHVS and FQNEAQ. The CDR3 totals 15 residues.

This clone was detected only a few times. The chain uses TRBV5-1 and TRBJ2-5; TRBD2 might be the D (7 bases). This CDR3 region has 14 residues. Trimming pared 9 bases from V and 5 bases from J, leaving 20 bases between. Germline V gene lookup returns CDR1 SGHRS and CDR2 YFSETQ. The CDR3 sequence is CATQEGGDSETQYF. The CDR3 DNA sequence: TGCGCCACCCAAGAAGGGGGGGATTCGGAGACCCAGTACTTC.

This CDR3 reads CASSLRLAGDGGANVLTF. CDR3 in DNA: TGTGCCAGCAGTTTAAGGCTAGCGGGAGACGGTGGGGCCAACGTCCTGACTTTC. The rearrangement links TRBV27 to TRBJ2-6, with TRBD2 matching 10 bases. This CDR3 comprises 18 residues. Germline CDR1 MNHEY, CDR2 SMNVEV (reference sequence). J lost 3 bases, V lost 2 bases, and 7 bases had no gene match.